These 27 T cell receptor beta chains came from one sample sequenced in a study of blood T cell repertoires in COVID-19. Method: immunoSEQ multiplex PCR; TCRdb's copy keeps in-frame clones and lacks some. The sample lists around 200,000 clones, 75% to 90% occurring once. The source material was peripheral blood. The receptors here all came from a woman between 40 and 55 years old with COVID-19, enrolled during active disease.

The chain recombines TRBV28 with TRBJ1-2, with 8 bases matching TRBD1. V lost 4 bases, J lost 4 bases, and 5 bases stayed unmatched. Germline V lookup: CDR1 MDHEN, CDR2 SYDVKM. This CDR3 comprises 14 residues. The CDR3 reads CASSSGGAGYGYTF. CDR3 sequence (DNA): TGTGCCAGCAGTTCAGGGGGCGCGGGCTATGGCTACACCTTC.

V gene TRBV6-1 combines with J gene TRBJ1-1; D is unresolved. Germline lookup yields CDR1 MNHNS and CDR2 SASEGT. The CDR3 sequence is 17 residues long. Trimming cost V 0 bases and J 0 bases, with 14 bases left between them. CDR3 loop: CASSEARFGGMNTEAFF. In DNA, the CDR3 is TGTGCCAGCAGTGAAGCGCGTTTTGGAGGGATGAACACTGAAGCTTTCTTT.

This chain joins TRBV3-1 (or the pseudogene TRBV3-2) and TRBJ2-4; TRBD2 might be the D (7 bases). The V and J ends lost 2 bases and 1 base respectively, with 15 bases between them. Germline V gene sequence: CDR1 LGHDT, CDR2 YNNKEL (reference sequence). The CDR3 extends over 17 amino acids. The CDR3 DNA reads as TGTGCCAGCAGCCAAAGCGGGACACGGGGGGCCAAAAACATTCAGTACTTC. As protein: CASSQSGTRGAKNIQYF.

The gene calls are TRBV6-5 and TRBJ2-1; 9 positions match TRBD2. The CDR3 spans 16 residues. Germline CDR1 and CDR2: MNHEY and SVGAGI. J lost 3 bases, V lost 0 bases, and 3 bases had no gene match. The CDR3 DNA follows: TGTGCCAGCAGTTACTCGCGTAGCGGGGGCTACAATGAGCAGTTCTTC. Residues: CASSYSRSGGYNEQFF.

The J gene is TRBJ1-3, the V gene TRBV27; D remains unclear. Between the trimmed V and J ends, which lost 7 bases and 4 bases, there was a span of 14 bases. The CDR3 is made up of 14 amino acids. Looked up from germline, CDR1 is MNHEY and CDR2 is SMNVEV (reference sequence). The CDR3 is CASTSGGIGNTIYF. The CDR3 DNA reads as TGTGCCAGCACCTCCGGTGGTATCGGAAACACCATATATTTT.

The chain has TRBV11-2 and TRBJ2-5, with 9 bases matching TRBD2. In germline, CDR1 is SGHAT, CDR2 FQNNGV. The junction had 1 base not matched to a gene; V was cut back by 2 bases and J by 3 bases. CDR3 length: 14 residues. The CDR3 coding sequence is TGTGCCAGCAGCTTAAGACTAGCGGAAGAGACCCAGTACTTC. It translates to CASSLRLAEETQYF.

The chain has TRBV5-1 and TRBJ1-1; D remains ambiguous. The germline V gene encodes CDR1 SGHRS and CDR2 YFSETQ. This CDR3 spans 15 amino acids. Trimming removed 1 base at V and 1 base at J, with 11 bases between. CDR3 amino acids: CASSLWGGGNTEAFF. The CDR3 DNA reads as TGCGCCAGCAGCTTGTGGGGAGGCGGGAACACTGAAGCTTTCTTT.

CDR3 sequence (DNA): TGTGCCAGCAGCGAATGGTTGAGCGGGAGCTCCTACGAGCAGTACTTC. As protein: CASSEWLSGSSYEQYF. The V call is TRBV2, the J call TRBJ2-7; 8 nucleotides line up with TRBD2. The V gene's germline CDR1 is SNHLY and CDR2 FYNNEI. The ends lost 6 bases at V and 0 bases at J; junction bases unmatched: 10. The length of the CDR3 is 16 residues.

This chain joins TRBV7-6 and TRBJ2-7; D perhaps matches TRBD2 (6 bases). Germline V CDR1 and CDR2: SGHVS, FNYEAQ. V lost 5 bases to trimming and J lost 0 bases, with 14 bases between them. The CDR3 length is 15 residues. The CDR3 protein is CASSDSSGSSYEQYF. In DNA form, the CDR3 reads TGTGCCAGCAGCGATTCCAGCGGGTCCTCCTACGAGCAGTACTTC.

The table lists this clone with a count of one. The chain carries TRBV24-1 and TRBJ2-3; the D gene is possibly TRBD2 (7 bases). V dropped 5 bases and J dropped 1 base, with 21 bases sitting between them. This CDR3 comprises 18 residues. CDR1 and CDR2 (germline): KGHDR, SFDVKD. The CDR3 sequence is CATSVVLGGAEGTDTQYF. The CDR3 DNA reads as TGTGCCACCAGTGTCGTGCTGGGGGGGGCCGAGGGCACAGATACGCAGTATTTT.

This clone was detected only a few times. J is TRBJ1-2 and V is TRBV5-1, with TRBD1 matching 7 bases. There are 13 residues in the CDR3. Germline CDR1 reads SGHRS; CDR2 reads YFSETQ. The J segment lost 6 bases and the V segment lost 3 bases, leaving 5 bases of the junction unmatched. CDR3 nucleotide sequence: TGCGCCAGCAGCTCACAGGGGAAAGATGGCTACACCTTC. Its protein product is CASSSQGKDGYTF.

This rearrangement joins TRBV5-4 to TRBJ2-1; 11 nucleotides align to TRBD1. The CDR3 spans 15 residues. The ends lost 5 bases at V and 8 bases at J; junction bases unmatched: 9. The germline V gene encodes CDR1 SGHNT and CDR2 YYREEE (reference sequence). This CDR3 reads CASSSSGQGADEQFF. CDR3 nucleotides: TGTGCCAGCAGTTCTAGCGGACAGGGGGCGGATGAGCAGTTCTTC.

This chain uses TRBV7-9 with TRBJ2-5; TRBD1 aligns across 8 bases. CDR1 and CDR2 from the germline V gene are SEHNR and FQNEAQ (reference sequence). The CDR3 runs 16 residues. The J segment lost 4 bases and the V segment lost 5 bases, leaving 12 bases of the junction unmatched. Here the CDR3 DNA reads TGTGCCAGCAGCCTCCCGGACAGGGCAGGAGGAGAGACCCAGTACTTC. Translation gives CASSLPDRAGGETQYF.

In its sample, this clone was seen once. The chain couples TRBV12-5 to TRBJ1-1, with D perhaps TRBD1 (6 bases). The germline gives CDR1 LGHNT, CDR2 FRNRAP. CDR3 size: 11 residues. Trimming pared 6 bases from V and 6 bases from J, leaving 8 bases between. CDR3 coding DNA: TGTGCTAGTGGCCCAGGGGCTGAAGCTTTCTTT. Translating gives CASGPGAEAFF.

CDR3 amino acids: CASSQLDAYGYTF. The DNA for the CDR3 is TGTGCCAGCAGCCAACTAGACGCCTATGGCTACACCTTC. This chain links TRBV4-2 with TRBJ1-2, with unresolved D. The germline V gene has CDR1 LGHNA and CDR2 YNFKEQ. CDR3 length: 13 residues. Trimming left V 2 bases short and J 4 bases short, with 8 bases between.

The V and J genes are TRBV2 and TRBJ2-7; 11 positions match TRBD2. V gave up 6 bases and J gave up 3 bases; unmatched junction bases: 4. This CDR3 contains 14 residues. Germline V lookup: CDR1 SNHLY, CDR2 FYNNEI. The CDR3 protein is CASSGTSGLYEQYF. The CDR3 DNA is TGTGCCAGCAGCGGGACTAGCGGCCTCTACGAGCAGTACTTC.

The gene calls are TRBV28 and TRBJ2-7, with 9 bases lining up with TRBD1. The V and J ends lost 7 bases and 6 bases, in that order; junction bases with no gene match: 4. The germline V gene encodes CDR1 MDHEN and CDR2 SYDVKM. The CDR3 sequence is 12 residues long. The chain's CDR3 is CASTGQGIEQYF. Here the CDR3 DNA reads TGTGCCAGCACCGGACAGGGGATCGAGCAGTACTTC.

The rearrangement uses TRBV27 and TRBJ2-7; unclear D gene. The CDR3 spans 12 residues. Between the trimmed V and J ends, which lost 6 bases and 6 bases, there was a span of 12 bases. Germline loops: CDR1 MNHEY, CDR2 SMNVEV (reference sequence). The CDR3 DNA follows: TGTGCCAGCAGCCACTCCCCCCTCGAGCAGTACTTC. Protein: CASSHSPLEQYF.

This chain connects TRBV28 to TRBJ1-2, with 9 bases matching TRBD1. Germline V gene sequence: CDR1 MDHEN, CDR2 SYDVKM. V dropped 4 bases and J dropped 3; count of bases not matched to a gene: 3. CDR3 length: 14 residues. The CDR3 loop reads CASSSRDRDYGYTF. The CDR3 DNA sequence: TGTGCCAGCAGTTCTCGGGACAGGGACTATGGCTACACCTTC.

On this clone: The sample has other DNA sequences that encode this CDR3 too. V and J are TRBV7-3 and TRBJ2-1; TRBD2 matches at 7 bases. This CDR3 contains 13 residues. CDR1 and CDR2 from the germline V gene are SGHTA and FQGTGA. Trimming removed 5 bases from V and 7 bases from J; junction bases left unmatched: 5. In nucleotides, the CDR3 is TGTGCCAGCAGCCCGCCCGGGGGGAATGAGCAGTTCTTC. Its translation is CASSPPGGNEQFF.

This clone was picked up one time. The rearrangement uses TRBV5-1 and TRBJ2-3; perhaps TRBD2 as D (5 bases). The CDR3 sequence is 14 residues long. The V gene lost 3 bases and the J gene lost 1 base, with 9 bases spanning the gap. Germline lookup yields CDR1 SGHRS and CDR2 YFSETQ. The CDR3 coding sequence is TGCGCCAGCAGCTCCGGACTGCGCACAGATACGCAGTATTTT. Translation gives CASSSGLRTDTQYF.

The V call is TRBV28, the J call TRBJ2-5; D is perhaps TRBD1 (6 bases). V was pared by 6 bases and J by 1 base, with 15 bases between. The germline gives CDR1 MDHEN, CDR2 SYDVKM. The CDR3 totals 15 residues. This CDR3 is CASRGSDSLQETQYF. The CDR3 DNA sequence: TGTGCCAGCAGGGGATCGGACAGCCTCCAAGAGACCCAGTACTTC.

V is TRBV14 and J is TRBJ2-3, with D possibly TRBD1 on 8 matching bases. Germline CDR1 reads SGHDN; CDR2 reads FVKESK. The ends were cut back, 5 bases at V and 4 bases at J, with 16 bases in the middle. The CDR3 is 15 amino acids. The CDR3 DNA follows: TGTGCCAGCAGCGCTCGGGGGGACAGGTCAGATACGCAGTATTTT. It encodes CASSARGDRSDTQYF.

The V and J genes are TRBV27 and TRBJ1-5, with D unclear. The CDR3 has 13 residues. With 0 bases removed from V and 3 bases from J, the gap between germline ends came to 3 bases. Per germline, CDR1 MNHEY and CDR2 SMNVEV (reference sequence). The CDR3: CASSLSNNQPQHF. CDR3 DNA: TGTGCCAGCAGTTTATCCAACAATCAGCCCCAGCATTTT.

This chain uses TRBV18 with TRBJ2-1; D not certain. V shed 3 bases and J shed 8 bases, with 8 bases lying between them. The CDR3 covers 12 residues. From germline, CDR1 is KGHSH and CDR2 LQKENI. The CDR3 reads CASSPVGHEQFF. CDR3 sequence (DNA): TGTGCCAGCTCACCTGTGGGCCATGAGCAGTTCTTC.

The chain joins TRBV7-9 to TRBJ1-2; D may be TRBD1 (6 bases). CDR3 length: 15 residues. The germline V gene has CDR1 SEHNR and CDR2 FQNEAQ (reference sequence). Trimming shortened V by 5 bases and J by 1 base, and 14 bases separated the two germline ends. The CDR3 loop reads CASSQQDRLNYGYTF. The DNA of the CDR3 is TGTGCCAGCAGCCAACAAGACAGGCTTAACTATGGCTACACCTTC.

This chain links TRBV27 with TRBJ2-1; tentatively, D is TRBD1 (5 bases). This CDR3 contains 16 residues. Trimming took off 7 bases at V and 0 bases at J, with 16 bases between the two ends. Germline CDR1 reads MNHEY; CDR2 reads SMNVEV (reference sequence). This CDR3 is CASTAKGQSSYNEQFF. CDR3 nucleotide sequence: TGTGCCAGCACGGCCAAGGGGCAGAGCTCCTACAATGAGCAGTTCTTC.